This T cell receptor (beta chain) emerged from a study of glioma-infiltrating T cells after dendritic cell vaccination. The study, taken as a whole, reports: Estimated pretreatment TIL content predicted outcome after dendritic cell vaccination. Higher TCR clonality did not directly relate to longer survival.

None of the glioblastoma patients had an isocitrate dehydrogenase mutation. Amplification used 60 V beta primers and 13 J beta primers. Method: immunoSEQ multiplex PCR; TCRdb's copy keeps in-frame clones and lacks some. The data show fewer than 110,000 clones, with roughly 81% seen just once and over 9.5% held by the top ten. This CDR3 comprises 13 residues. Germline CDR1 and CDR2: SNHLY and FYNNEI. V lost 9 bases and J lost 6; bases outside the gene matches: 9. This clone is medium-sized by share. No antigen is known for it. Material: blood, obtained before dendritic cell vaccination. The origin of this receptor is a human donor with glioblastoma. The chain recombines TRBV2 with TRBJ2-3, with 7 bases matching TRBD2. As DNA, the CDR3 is TGTGCCAGGGCCGGGACTACGCCGGATACGCAGTATTTT. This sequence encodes CARAGTTPDTQYF.